The next 15 T cell receptor beta chains were all read from a single sample in a study of blood T cell repertoires in COVID-19. Generated by immunoSEQ multiplex PCR, the TCRdb table keeps only in-frame clones and is missing some. In the table there are about 210,000 clones, around 84% of which are singletons. Sequenced material: peripheral blood. Source of these receptors: a woman at least 80 years old with COVID-19, enrolled during active disease.

This chain uses TRBV19 with TRBJ1-3; D possibly corresponds to TRBD1 (5 bases). The germline V gene encodes CDR1 LNHDA and CDR2 SQIVND (reference sequence). The CDR3 consists of 16 residues. The V end was cut by 5 bases, the J end by 0 bases, with 14 bases between. This CDR3 reads CASSPPTGHSGNTIYF. As DNA, the CDR3 is TGTGCCAGTAGTCCCCCAACAGGACACTCTGGAAACACCATATATTTT.

The rearrangement uses TRBV29-1 and TRBJ2-3; 8 bases agree with TRBD1. The CDR3 has 12 amino acids. CDR1 and CDR2 from the germline V gene are SQVTM and ANQGSEA. The V and J ends lost 4 bases and 4 bases, in that order; junction bases with no gene match: 1. The CDR3, as DNA: TGCAGCGTTGTACAGGGGGCAGATACGCAGTATTTT. It specifies CSVVQGADTQYF.

This clone was seen a single time. The gene calls are TRBV6-5 and TRBJ1-1, with no clear D. Germline V gene data show CDR1 as MNHEY and CDR2 as SVGAGI. Trimming took 6 bases from V and 6 from J, leaving 14 bases between them. There are 13 residues in the CDR3. The CDR3 loop reads CASRNIANAEAFF. In DNA, the CDR3 is TGTGCCAGCAGAAATATAGCCAACGCTGAAGCTTTCTTT.

The genes are TRBV3-1 (or the pseudogene TRBV3-2) and TRBJ2-1; tentative D call: TRBD2 (6 bases). CDR3 length equals 16 residues. With 1 base removed from V and 1 base from J, the gap between germline ends came to 11 bases. The germline gives CDR1 LGHDT, CDR2 YNNKEL (reference sequence). The CDR3 DNA sequence: TGTGCCAGCAGCCAAGGGAGGGGTTTGTCCTACAATGAGCAGTTCTTC. It encodes CASSQGRGLSYNEQFF.

The rearrangement links TRBV28 to TRBJ1-2, with a tentative D call TRBD1 (5 bases). Trimming removed 6 bases from V and 3 bases from J, with 11 bases in between. Germline V CDR1 and CDR2: MDHEN, SYDVKM. The CDR3 totals 13 residues. The CDR3, as DNA: TGTGCCAGCAGCTGGGGCACTTACTATGGCTACACCTTC. Protein product: CASSWGTYYGYTF.

The rearrangement uses TRBV7-2 and TRBJ1-3; 7 positions match TRBD1. The CDR3 contains 16 residues. Germline V lookup: CDR1 SGHTA, CDR2 FQGNSA. V dropped 1 base and J dropped 5; count of bases not matched to a gene: 8. Here the CDR3 DNA reads TGTGCCAGCAGCTTAGATGGTAGGGGGCCCCGAAACACCATATATTTT. Translating gives CASSLDGRGPRNTIYF.

The rearrangement uses TRBV9 and TRBJ2-3; no reliable D call. Germline V gene data show CDR1 as SGDLS and CDR2 as YYNGEE. V was clipped by 6 bases and J by 4 bases, with 18 bases between them. This CDR3 has 15 residues. The CDR3 loop reads CASTLGDLSSDTQYF. The CDR3 DNA follows: TGTGCCAGCACCTTAGGAGATCTGTCCTCAGATACGCAGTATTTT.

The chain combines TRBV5-6 with TRBJ2-1; 13 bases are shared with TRBD2. The CDR3 spans 17 residues. Trimming took 3 bases from V and 7 from J; bases not matched to a gene: 10. Germline CDR1 is SGHDT and CDR2 is YYEEEE. The CDR3 bases are TGTGCCAGCAGCTGGGGGACTAGCGGGGCCTTCAGGAATGAGCAGTTCTTC. Translating it yields CASSWGTSGAFRNEQFF.

The chain is built from TRBV3-1 (or the pseudogene TRBV3-2) and TRBJ2-1; tentative D call: TRBD2 (6 bases). CDR1 and CDR2 (germline): LGHDT, YNNKEL (reference sequence). The CDR3 consists of 18 residues. The V end was cut by 0 bases, the J end by 4 bases, with 19 bases between. The CDR3 protein is CASSQDPTGDLFYNEQFF. In nucleotides, the CDR3 is TGTGCCAGCAGCCAAGACCCTACGGGGGACTTGTTTTACAATGAGCAGTTCTTC.

The chain carries TRBV6-5 and TRBJ2-3; 8 bases are a match to TRBD1. The V gene's germline CDR1 is MNHEY and CDR2 SVGAGI. The CDR3 consists of 15 residues. V was clipped by 4 bases and J by 3 bases; unmatched bases: 6. Here the CDR3 DNA reads TGTGCCAGCAGTTCCCGGACAGGGAGGACAGATACGCAGTATTTT. It yields the protein CASSSRTGRTDTQYF.

V usage is TRBV13 and J usage is TRBJ2-5, with 15 bases fitting TRBD2. Germline lookup yields CDR1 PRHDT and CDR2 FYEKMQ (reference sequence). Trimming took 5 bases from V and 2 from J; bases not matched to a gene: 3. There are 16 residues in the CDR3. The CDR3 nucleotides are TGTGCCAGCAGCATGGGACTAGCGGGGGGTCAAGAGACCCAGTACTTC. Its protein product is CASSMGLAGGQETQYF.

This sequence joins TRBV9 and TRBJ2-1; TRBD2 aligns across 8 bases. V dropped 3 bases and J dropped 0; count of bases not matched to a gene: 2. Germline lookup yields CDR1 SGDLS and CDR2 YYNGEE. The CDR3 totals 15 residues. This CDR3 is CASSASGSSYNEQFF. In nucleotides, the CDR3 is TGTGCCAGCAGCGCGAGCGGGAGCTCCTACAATGAGCAGTTCTTC.

The chain uses TRBV7-2 and TRBJ2-3; TRBD2 matches 8 bases. Germline trimming cut 3 bases from V and 4 bases from J; bases unmatched to any gene: 15. This CDR3 region has 18 residues. Per germline, CDR1 SGHTA and CDR2 FQGNSA. CDR3 in amino acids: CASSFEDGGAVIPDTQYF. CDR3 coding DNA: TGTGCCAGCAGCTTTGAGGACGGGGGGGCTGTTATCCCAGATACGCAGTATTTT.

V usage is TRBV5-1 and J usage is TRBJ1-1; 10 nucleotides align to TRBD1. The CDR3 runs to 14 residues. Germline CDR1 SGHRS, CDR2 YFSETQ. Losses at the gene ends were 4 bases for V and 1 base for J; bases not matched to a gene: 1. In DNA, the CDR3 is TGCGCCAGCAGCCGGACAGGGGGGAACACTGAAGCTTTCTTT. It translates to CASSRTGGNTEAFF.

This clone appeared a single time. The genes are TRBV19 and TRBJ1-3, with D tentatively TRBD1 (5 bases). Per the germline V gene, CDR1 is LNHDA and CDR2 is SQIVND (reference sequence). V was pared by 9 bases and J by 0 bases, with 15 bases between. The CDR3 runs to 15 residues. The DNA of the CDR3 is TGTGCCAGCAGTCGCGTGGGACTCTCTGGAAACACCATATATTTT. This codes for CASSRVGLSGNTIYF. Combining the CDR3 with reference TRBV19 and TRBJ1-3 gives the whole variable domain DGGITQSPKYLFRKEGQNVTLSCEQNLNHDAMYWYRQDPGQGLRLIYYSQIVNDFQKGDIAEGYSVSREKKESFPLTVTSAQKNPTAFYLCASSRVGLSGNTIYFGEGSWLTVV.